Below, one T cell receptor (beta chain) is given with its context. Trimming removed 4 bases at V and 0 bases at J, with 18 bases between. The germline V gene has CDR1 MNHEY and CDR2 SVGEGT. The CDR3 sequence is 17 residues long. These data belong to a study of blood T cell repertoires in COVID-19. Turning to the study itself: The cDNA or gDNA used as material had been derived from T cells, B-cell-depleted T cells, or PBMCs.

The table came from immunoSEQ multiplex PCR; TCRdb's copy has only in-frame clones and leaves some out. The repertoire includes around 130,000 clones, over 80% of them detected once, and approximately 2% sits in the top ten. The chain carries TRBV6-2 or TRBV6-3 and TRBJ2-5, with unresolved D. The sample taken for sequencing was peripheral blood. The sequence derives from a man between 65 and 85 years old with acute or convalescent COVID-19. CDR3 nucleotides: TGTGCCAGCAGTTCCCCTGCCGCACAGCTGTACCAAGAGACCCAGTACTTC. This gives the protein CASSSPAAQLYQETQYF.